This is a list of T cell receptor beta chains from one sample in a study of T cell changes during pregnancy in multiple sclerosis. TCRdb's table, derived via immunoSEQ multiplex PCR, lists solely in-frame clones and lacks some. The sample yields some 14,000 clones, 85% to 90% seen once. The source was CD8+ T cells from peripheral blood mononuclear cells, collected after pregnancy. The receptors were sampled from a female donor in good health, enrolled as a control in a pregnancy study. Both conserved end residues are part of each CDR3. Each record gives: V gene, D gene, J gene, clone size, CDR3 DNA, CDR3 protein. D genes are given only for firm matches. Clone size appears in some rows only: once, few, many, or a class for an expanded clone.

V gene: TRBV7-2; D gene: TRBD2; J gene: TRBJ2-1; clone size: .; CDR3 DNA: TGTGCCAGCAGCCAGACTAGCGGGCCTATGCTCTCCTACAATGAGCAGTTCTTC; CDR3 protein: CASSQTSGPMLSYNEQFF
V gene: TRBV29-1; D gene: .; J gene: TRBJ1-2; clone size: .; CDR3 DNA: TGCAGCGTATCTCCATTAGAAGGCTACACCTTC; CDR3 protein: CSVSPLEGYTF
V gene: TRBV2; D gene: .; J gene: TRBJ2-7; clone size: .; CDR3 DNA: TGTGCCAGCAGTGCAGGGTTGACCTACGAGCAGTACTTC; CDR3 protein: CASSAGLTYEQYF
V gene: TRBV10-3; D gene: .; J gene: TRBJ1-1; clone size: .; CDR3 DNA: TGTGCCATCTCCCTTGGGGGGATGAACACTGAAGCTTTCTTT; CDR3 protein: CAISLGGMNTEAFF
V gene: TRBV11-2; D gene: .; J gene: TRBJ2-3; clone size: .; CDR3 DNA: TGTGCCAGCAGCTTACTAGGGATAGCGGATACGCAGTATTTT; CDR3 protein: CASSLLGIADTQYF
V gene: TRBV6-1; D gene: TRBD2; J gene: TRBJ2-1; clone size: .; CDR3 DNA: TGTGCCATAGAGGGCCTTAGCGGGGGGTCGGATGAGCAGTTCTTC; CDR3 protein: CAIEGLSGGSDEQFF
V gene: TRBV11-2; D gene: .; J gene: TRBJ1-1; clone size: .; CDR3 DNA: TGTGCCAGCAGCTTTCGAGGGAACACTGAAGCTTTCTTT; CDR3 protein: CASSFRGNTEAFF
V gene: TRBV19; D gene: .; J gene: TRBJ1-1; clone size: .; CDR3 DNA: TGTGCCAGTAGGGATTCGCAGGCAATCACTGAAGCTTTCTTT; CDR3 protein: CASRDSQAITEAFF
V gene: TRBV28; D gene: TRBD1; J gene: TRBJ1-3; clone size: .; CDR3 DNA: TGTGCCAGCAATTTGAACCCAGACAGGGAAAACTGGAACACCATATATTTT; CDR3 protein: CASNLNPDRENWNTIYF
V gene: TRBV5-6; D gene: .; J gene: TRBJ2-3; clone size: .; CDR3 DNA: TGTGCCAGCAGCTTTAGCGGATACACAGATACGCAGTATTTT; CDR3 protein: CASSFSGYTDTQYF
V gene: TRBV11-2; D gene: TRBD2; J gene: TRBJ2-1; clone size: once; CDR3 DNA: TGTGCCAGCAGCTCAATACGGACTAGCGGGGGGGCTGTCGGTGAGCAGTTCTTC; CDR3 protein: CASSSIRTSGGAVGEQFF
V gene: TRBV6-1; D gene: TRBD1; J gene: TRBJ1-5; clone size: once; CDR3 DNA: TGTGCCAGCAGTGTCTCCGGGACAGGGGCTCAGCCCCAGCATTTT; CDR3 protein: CASSVSGTGAQPQHF
V gene: TRBV27; D gene: TRBD2; J gene: TRBJ2-5; clone size: .; CDR3 DNA: TGTGCCAGCAGTTCCGCAGCGGGGGGGGAAGAGACCCAGTACTTC; CDR3 protein: CASSSAAGGEETQYF
V gene: TRBV4-2; D gene: .; J gene: TRBJ2-2; clone size: .; CDR3 DNA: TGTGCCAGCAGCCAAGGGGGGGGGCGCGCCCTGGACACCGGGGAGCTGTTTTTT; CDR3 protein: CASSQGGGRALDTGELFF
V gene: TRBV19; D gene: TRBD1; J gene: TRBJ1-5; clone size: .; CDR3 DNA: TGTGCCAGTAGTATGGGCCTACAGGGGGGGAGCAATCAGCCCCAGCATTTT; CDR3 protein: CASSMGLQGGSNQPQHF
V gene: TRBV11-2; D gene: TRBD1; J gene: TRBJ2-7; clone size: once; CDR3 DNA: TGTGCCAGCAGCTCGGGACAGAACTACGAGCAGTACTTC; CDR3 protein: CASSSGQNYEQYF
V gene: TRBV19; D gene: TRBD1; J gene: TRBJ1-5; clone size: .; CDR3 DNA: TGTGCCAGTAGTCTAGACAGGGTCAATCAGCCCCAGCATTTT; CDR3 protein: CASSLDRVNQPQHF
V gene: TRBV4-1; D gene: TRBD2; J gene: TRBJ2-3; clone size: .; CDR3 DNA: TGCGCCAGCAGCCAAGCGGGCGGCGGGGGGGCAGGCACAGATACGCAGTATTTT; CDR3 protein: CASSQAGGGGAGTDTQYF
V gene: TRBV11-2; D gene: TRBD2; J gene: TRBJ2-1; clone size: .; CDR3 DNA: TGTGCCAGCAGCCTCCTAGCGGGAGCCCATGAGCAGTTCTTC; CDR3 protein: CASSLLAGAHEQFF
V gene: TRBV6-5; D gene: .; J gene: TRBJ2-7; clone size: .; CDR3 DNA: TGTGCCAGCAGTCCGGGACACCTCACCTACGAGCAGTACTTC; CDR3 protein: CASSPGHLTYEQYF
V gene: TRBV6-4; D gene: .; J gene: TRBJ2-3; clone size: .; CDR3 DNA: TGTGCCAGCAGTGACCTGCAGGGCTCCGGCCGGCAGTATTTT; CDR3 protein: CASSDLQGSGRQYF
V gene: TRBV6-4; D gene: TRBD1; J gene: TRBJ2-3; clone size: .; CDR3 DNA: TGTGCCAGCAGTGAAGCAGGGGGCGGCACAGATACGCAGTATTTT; CDR3 protein: CASSEAGGGTDTQYF
V gene: TRBV4-2; D gene: TRBD2; J gene: TRBJ2-5; clone size: few; CDR3 DNA: TGTGCCAGCAGCCAAGTCAGCGGGGGGGCCCAAGAGACCCAGTACTTC; CDR3 protein: CASSQVSGGAQETQYF
V gene: TRBV7-6; D gene: TRBD2; J gene: TRBJ2-3; clone size: once; CDR3 DNA: TGTGCCAGCAGCAGGGTAGCGGGGCCACGTGATACGCAGTATTTT; CDR3 protein: CASSRVAGPRDTQYF
V gene: TRBV6-1; D gene: TRBD2; J gene: TRBJ2-1; clone size: .; CDR3 DNA: TGTGCCAGCAGTGAACCACCAACTAGCGGGCCTAACAATGAGCAGTTCTTC; CDR3 protein: CASSEPPTSGPNNEQFF
V gene: TRBV9; D gene: TRBD2; J gene: TRBJ2-3; clone size: .; CDR3 DNA: TGTGCCAGCAGCAATCGACTAGCGGGAGACACAGATACGCAGTATTTT; CDR3 protein: CASSNRLAGDTDTQYF
V gene: TRBV30; D gene: .; J gene: TRBJ1-1; clone size: .; CDR3 DNA: TGTGCCTGGAGTGTACATCATAACACTGAAGCTTTCTTT; CDR3 protein: CAWSVHHNTEAFF
V gene: TRBV6-5; D gene: TRBD1; J gene: TRBJ1-2; clone size: .; CDR3 DNA: TGTGCCAGCAGTTACTCGACGGGGACAGGGGACTATGGCTACACCTTC; CDR3 protein: CASSYSTGTGDYGYTF
V gene: TRBV19; D gene: TRBD1; J gene: TRBJ1-1; clone size: .; CDR3 DNA: TGTGCCAGTAGTATTGCAGGGGGCTACACTGAAGCTTTCTTT; CDR3 protein: CASSIAGGYTEAFF
V gene: TRBV7-2; D gene: .; J gene: TRBJ1-6; clone size: .; CDR3 DNA: TGTGCCAGCAGCTTAGGTCGGGAAGAGCCTACCCCCAATTCACCCCTCCACTTT; CDR3 protein: CASSLGREEPTPNSPLHF
V gene: TRBV29-1; D gene: TRBD1; J gene: TRBJ1-2; clone size: .; CDR3 DNA: TGCAGCGTCATCACGCCTTCCAAGGACAGGGAAAGGAACTATGGCTACACCTTC; CDR3 protein: CSVITPSKDRERNYGYTF
V gene: TRBV6-1; D gene: TRBD2; J gene: TRBJ2-3; clone size: few; CDR3 DNA: TGTGCCAGCAGTGATTTAGCGGGAGCAGATACGCAGTATTTT; CDR3 protein: CASSDLAGADTQYF
V gene: TRBV5-1; D gene: .; J gene: TRBJ2-2; clone size: .; CDR3 DNA: TGCGCCAGCAGCTTGGTGCCGGGGGAGGAATTCATCGGGGAGCTGTTTTTT; CDR3 protein: CASSLVPGEEFIGELFF
V gene: TRBV19; D gene: TRBD1; J gene: TRBJ2-7; clone size: .; CDR3 DNA: TGTGCCAGTAGTCCGACCCGGGACAGGGGTACTAACGAGCAGTACTTC; CDR3 protein: CASSPTRDRGTNEQYF
V gene: TRBV6-4; D gene: TRBD2; J gene: TRBJ2-3; clone size: .; CDR3 DNA: TGTGCCAGCAGTGAGCGGGGGGGCACAGATACGCAGTATTTT; CDR3 protein: CASSERGGTDTQYF
V gene: TRBV7-9; D gene: .; J gene: TRBJ1-6; clone size: .; CDR3 DNA: TGTGCCAGCAGCATTACAGGGTCTCAAAATTCACCCCTCCACTTT; CDR3 protein: CASSITGSQNSPLHF